This T cell receptor (beta chain) was documented in a study of blood T cell repertoires in COVID-19. The CDR3 runs to 14 residues. Germline V gene data show CDR1 as MNHEY and CDR2 as SMNVEV (reference sequence). Losses at the gene ends were 9 bases for V and 9 bases for J; bases not matched to a gene: 13. Enrollees, about 18 to 90 years old, lived in approximately 25 US areas. Assignment of participants to cohorts was predicated upon participant-reported clinical history. Measured with immunoSEQ multiplex PCR; TCRdb has only the in-frame clones, and not every one. The sample contains a few hundred thousand clones, roughly 89% of which appear only once.

This rearrangement joins TRBV27 to TRBJ2-1; 8 bases fit TRBD1. Sequenced input: PBMCs or T cells enriched from blood (not recorded which). This TCR derives from a young woman with acute COVID-19. The CDR3 loop reads CASQSGQGAREQFF. Written as DNA, the CDR3 is TGTGCCAGTCAGTCGGGGCAGGGGGCGCGTGAGCAGTTCTTC.